The 5 T cell receptor beta chains in this list originate from one sample, sequenced in a study of vaccination and CD4 T cells after COVID-19. Treatment in this sample: roughly 11-day PBMC culture with coronavirus spike peptide pools or control peptides (ViraFEST assay). Once obtained from cultured CD4+ T cells, the DNA was sequenced using the Oncomine TCR Beta short-read assay. Each CDR3 protein is one row after TCRdb ran MiXCR on the PCR reads. The table records 13,000 to 15,000 distinct CDR3 sequences, under 45% of them present only once. No cognate antigen is known for these TCRs. Material for sequencing was cultured CD4+ T cells from blood. These receptors all stem from a human donor with COVID-19.

This chain links TRBV10-2 with TRBJ1-5; 7 bases line up with TRBD1. This CDR3 contains 15 residues. The trim removed 3 bases at V and 3 bases at J, leaving 5 bases unmatched. Germline lookup yields CDR1 WSHSY and CDR2 SAAADI. CDR3 sequence: CASSDRQGPNQPQHF. CDR3 bases: TGCGCCAGCAGTGACCGACAGGGTCCCAATCAGCCCCAGCATTTT.

In this sample, this clonotype turned up a few times. The genes are TRBV7-2 and TRBJ1-5, with a possible D match to TRBD1 (5 bases). V was clipped by 5 bases and J by 6 bases, with 11 bases between them. The germline CDR1 and CDR2 sequences are SGHTA and FQGNSA. The length of the CDR3 is 13 residues. The CDR3 loop is CASSLSGGQPQHF. DNA for the CDR3: TGTGCCAGCAGCCTAAGTGGGGGTCAGCCCCAGCATTTT.

Only one count was recorded for this clonotype. V usage is TRBV7-6 and J usage is TRBJ2-5; D gene ambiguous. Germline CDR1 SGHVS, CDR2 FNYEAQ. V was cut by 2 bases and J by 2 bases, with 9 bases left in between. The CDR3 consists of 14 residues. This CDR3 is CASSLSAQQETQYF. CDR3 coding DNA: TGTGCCAGCAGCTTATCAGCCCAACAAGAGACCCAGTACTTC.

The chain carries TRBV6-5 and TRBJ1-2; 7 bases fit TRBD1. CDR3 length: 13 amino acids. V shed 4 bases, J shed 6 bases, and the junction held 5 bases outside the gene matches. CDR1 and CDR2 (germline): MNHEY, SVGAGI. The CDR3 bases are TGTGCCAGCAGTTTTCGACAGGGACATGGCTACACCTTC. Its translation: CASSFRQGHGYTF.

This clonotype was observed a few times. The J gene is TRBJ1-6, the V gene TRBV5-1; D is undetermined. Between the trimmed V and J ends, which lost 2 bases and 2 bases, there was a span of 8 bases. From germline, CDR1 is SGHRS and CDR2 YFSETQ. CDR3 size: 15 residues. The CDR3 DNA reads TGCGCCAGCAGCTTAGGGAGTACCTATAATTCACCCCTCCACTTT. It encodes CASSLGSTYNSPLHF. Full variable domain (rest looked up from reference TRBV5-1 and TRBJ1-6): KAGVTQTPRYLIKTRGQQVTLSCSPISGHRSVSWYQQTPGQGLQFLFEYFSETQRNKGNFPGRFSGRQFSNSRSEMNVSTLELGDSALYLCASSLGSTYNSPLHFGNGTRLTVT.